This entry features one T cell receptor beta chain sequence. Its antigen is still unknown. Germline V lookup: CDR1 SQVTM, CDR2 ANQGSEA. V lost 4 bases and J 2 bases, leaving 9 bases between the germline ends. This CDR3 spans 12 amino acids. This record belongs to a study of T cells in localized non-small cell lung cancer. The data were produced by immunoSEQ multiplex PCR, yet TCRdb's version contains in-frame clones alone and is incomplete. Of tens of thousands of clones listed, about 86% were seen once; the top ten hold 7.1%. The study, taken as a whole, reports: Longer overall survival associated with higher blood T cell density; shorter survival with higher adjacent-lung clonality. Of the tissues analyzed, uninvolved adjacent lung showed maximal T cell clonality, greater than tumor. Heterogeneity is still possible, as just one tumor region was sequenced. A median of roughly 52 of the top 100 tumor clones appeared in adjacent lung, which was paired and uninvolved.

The specimen comprised peripheral blood, sampled before any cancer treatment. J is TRBJ2-7 and V is TRBV29-1, with D uncertain. This receptor was identified in a woman between 18 and 55 years old with stage III lung adenocarcinoma. Written as DNA, the CDR3 is TGCAGCGTTGTGGCAGCCCCCTACGAGCAGTACTTC. It specifies CSVVAAPYEQYF.